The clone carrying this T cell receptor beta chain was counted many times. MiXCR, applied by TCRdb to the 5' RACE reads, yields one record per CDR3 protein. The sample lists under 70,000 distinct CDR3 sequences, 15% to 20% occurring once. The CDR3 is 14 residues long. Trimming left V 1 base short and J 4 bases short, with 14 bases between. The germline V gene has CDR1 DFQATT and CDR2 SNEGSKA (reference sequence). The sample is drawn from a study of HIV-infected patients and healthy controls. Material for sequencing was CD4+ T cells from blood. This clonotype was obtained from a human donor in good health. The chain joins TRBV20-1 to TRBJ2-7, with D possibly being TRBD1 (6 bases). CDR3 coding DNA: TGCAGTGCTAGAGGCCAGGGGAACCCTTACGAGCAGTACTTC. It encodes CSARGQGNPYEQYF.